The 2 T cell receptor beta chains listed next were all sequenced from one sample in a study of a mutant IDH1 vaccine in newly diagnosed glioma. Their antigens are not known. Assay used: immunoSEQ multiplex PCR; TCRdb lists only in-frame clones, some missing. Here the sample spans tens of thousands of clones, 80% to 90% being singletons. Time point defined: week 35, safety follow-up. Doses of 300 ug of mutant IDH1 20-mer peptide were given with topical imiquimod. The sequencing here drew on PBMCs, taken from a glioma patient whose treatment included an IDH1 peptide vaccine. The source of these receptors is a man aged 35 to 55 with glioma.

CDR3 sequence: CASSVGVSSYEQYF. In DNA form, the CDR3 reads TGTGCCAGCAGCGTAGGAGTCAGCTCCTACGAGCAGTACTTC. The chain is built from TRBV9 and TRBJ2-7; D is uncertain. The CDR3 spans 14 residues. Germline V gene data show CDR1 as SGDLS and CDR2 as YYNGEE. Trimming pared 0 bases from V and 0 bases from J, leaving 7 bases between.

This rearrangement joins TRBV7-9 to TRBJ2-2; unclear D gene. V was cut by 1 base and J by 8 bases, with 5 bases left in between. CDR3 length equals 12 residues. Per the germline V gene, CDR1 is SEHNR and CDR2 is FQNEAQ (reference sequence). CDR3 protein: CASSLDIGELFF. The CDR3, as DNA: TGTGCCAGCAGCTTAGACATTGGGGAGCTGTTTTTT. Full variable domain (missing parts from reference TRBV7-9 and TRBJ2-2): DTGVSQNPRHKITKRGQNVTFRCDPISEHNRLYWYRQTLGQGPEFLTYFQNEAQLEKSRLLSDRFSAERPKGSFSTLEIQRTEQGDSAMYLCASSLDIGELFFGEGSRLTVL.